This TCR beta chain originates from a study of blood T cell repertoires in COVID-19. Generated by immunoSEQ multiplex PCR, the TCRdb table keeps only in-frame clones and is missing some. Of 250,000 to 350,000 clones listed, over 75% are singletons. The cohort comprised adults aged roughly 18 to 90 years residing in about two dozen US areas. The sequence derives from a woman aged 25 to 39 who had recovered from COVID-19. Sample: PBMCs or T cells enriched from blood (not recorded which).

CDR3 loop: CASSQEFSAFRTDTQYF. The CDR3 DNA reads TGCGCCAGCAGCCAAGAATTCAGCGCTTTTCGCACAGATACGCAGTATTTT. The V and J genes are TRBV4-1 and TRBJ2-3; D remains ambiguous. The CDR3 covers 17 residues. The germline CDR1 and CDR2 sequences are MGHRA and YSYEKL. V was clipped by 0 bases and J by 1 base, with 14 bases between them.